This T cell receptor beta chain stems from a study of blood T cell repertoires in COVID-19. Clones were read by immunoSEQ multiplex PCR, and TCRdb kept only the in-frame ones, dropping some. The table lists around 340,000 clones, 75% to 90% of them singletons. Germline CDR1 GTSNPN, CDR2 SVGIG (reference sequence). This CDR3 spans 13 amino acids. With 0 bases clipped from V and 7 bases from J, the junction kept 1 base outside the gene matches. The receptor was isolated from a woman aged 55-75 years with COVID-19, enrolled during active disease. V and J are TRBV30 and TRBJ2-2; 8 positions match TRBD1. Sequenced: peripheral blood. CDR3 bases: TGTGCCTGGAGTGTGACAGGGGTCGGGGAGCTGTTTTTT. Its protein is CAWSVTGVGELFF.